A single TCR beta chain is shown here with its context. This sample was taken from a study of control samples from healthy donors and cancer patients. V gave up 0 bases and J gave up 7 bases, with 22 bases separating them. This CDR3 is built from 17 residues. Germline V gives CDR1 SGHVS, CDR2 FQNEAQ. Repertoires were generated with immunoSEQ multiplex PCR, while TCRdb's copy carries only in-frame clones and drops some. The sample has about 90,000 clones, approximately 90% seen once. The V call is TRBV7-8, the J call TRBJ2-7, with D perhaps TRBD2 (5 bases). The TCR comes from a young woman in good health. Sequencing was done on a sample of blood. The CDR3 loop reads CASSLAVAFTGVEEQYF. DNA for the CDR3: TGTGCCAGCAGCTTAGCCGTCGCCTTTACCGGGGTTGAAGAGCAGTACTTC.